Listed here are 7 T cell receptor beta chains from one sample, sequenced in a study of vaccination and CD4 T cells after COVID-19. Treatment described: roughly 10-day PBMC culture with coronavirus spike peptide pools or control peptides (ViraFEST assay). Pre-COVID-19 pandemic sampling (2011-2018) yielded the unexposed donor's CD4+ T cells. These receptors' targets are unknown. Sequencing of DNA taken from cultured CD4+ T cells relied on the Oncomine TCR Beta short-read assay. TCRdb independently ran MiXCR on the PCR reads; one entry per CDR3 protein. This repertoire shows roughly 5,000 distinct CDR3 sequences, roughly 30% found once; its top ten account for around 32%. Sequenced: CD4+ T cells from blood, cultured in vitro. The receptor set was obtained from a human donor in good health.

V gene TRBV12-3 or TRBV12-4 combines with J gene TRBJ1-1, with D possibly being TRBD1 (5 bases). The CDR3 contains 15 residues. The V end lost 2 bases, the J end lost 6 bases, and 16 bases lay between the germline ends. This chain's CDR3 is CASSLISIAGAEAFF. The CDR3 bases are TGTGCCAGCAGTTTAATATCGATCGCGGGGGCTGAAGCTTTCTTT.

The sample holds a few counts of this clonotype. This chain uses TRBV6-1 with TRBJ1-5; 8 bases line up with TRBD1. This CDR3 region has 18 residues. Trimming cost V 7 bases and J 0 bases; bases outside gene matches: 14. Germline V gives CDR1 MNHNS, CDR2 SASEGT. The CDR3 region is CASTRRYQGATSNQPQHF. CDR3 sequence (DNA): TGTGCCAGCACGAGAAGGTATCAGGGGGCGACTAGCAATCAGCCCCAGCATTTT.

The chain couples TRBV28 to TRBJ1-5, with 8 bases lining up with TRBD1. The trim removed 4 bases at V and 4 bases at J, leaving 15 bases unmatched. The CDR3 loop spans 18 amino acids. Germline lookup yields CDR1 MDHEN and CDR2 SYDVKM. This chain's CDR3 is CASSSALTTGAVNQPQHF. As DNA, the CDR3 is TGTGCCAGCAGTTCAGCCCTTACGACAGGGGCGGTTAATCAGCCCCAGCATTTT.

V gene TRBV30 combines with J gene TRBJ2-4; D uncertain. The CDR3 spans 11 residues. The V end lost 0 bases, the J end lost 8 bases, and 5 bases lay between the germline ends. The V gene's germline CDR1 is GTSNPN and CDR2 SVGIG (reference sequence). In DNA, the CDR3 is TGTGCCTGGAGTGTTGTAGACATTCAGTACTTC. Translation: CAWSVVDIQYF.

The gene calls are TRBV2 and TRBJ1-2, with D possibly TRBD1 on 5 matching bases. Germline V lookup: CDR1 SNHLY, CDR2 FYNNEI. Trimming stripped 0 bases from V and 8 bases from J, with 10 bases between. CDR3 size: 13 residues. The DNA of the CDR3 is TGTGCCAGCAGTGAAGCGGGGGGGATAGGCTACACCTTC. This translates into CASSEAGGIGYTF.

The CDR3, as DNA: TGTGCCAGCAGTGAAAAGGGGTATGGCTACACCTTC. Translating gives CASSEKGYGYTF. The chain combines TRBV2 with TRBJ1-2; tentative D call: TRBD1 (5 bases). Trimming removed 2 bases at V and 5 bases at J, with 6 bases between. Germline CDR1 is SNHLY and CDR2 is FYNNEI. The CDR3 has 12 amino acids.

The gene calls are TRBV7-9 and TRBJ1-5; D remains ambiguous. CDR1 is SEHNR, CDR2 FQNEAQ, per germline (reference sequence). V was clipped by 0 bases and J by 1 base, with 10 bases between them. There are 16 residues in the CDR3. In DNA form, the CDR3 reads TGTGCCAGCAGCTTAGCGCAGAGGGCGAGCAATCAGCCCCAGCATTTT. This gives the protein CASSLAQRASNQPQHF.